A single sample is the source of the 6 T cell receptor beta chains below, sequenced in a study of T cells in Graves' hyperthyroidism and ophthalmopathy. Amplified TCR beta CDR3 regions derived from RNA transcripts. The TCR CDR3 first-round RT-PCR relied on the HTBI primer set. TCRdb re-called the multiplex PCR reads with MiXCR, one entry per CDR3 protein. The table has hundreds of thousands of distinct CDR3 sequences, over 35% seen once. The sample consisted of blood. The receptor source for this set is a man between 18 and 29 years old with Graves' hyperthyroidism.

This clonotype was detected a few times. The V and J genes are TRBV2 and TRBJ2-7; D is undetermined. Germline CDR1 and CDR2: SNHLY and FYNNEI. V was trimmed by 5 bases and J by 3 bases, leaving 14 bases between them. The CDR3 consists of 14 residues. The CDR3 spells CASSYSDVNYEQYF. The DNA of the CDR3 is TGTGCCAGCAGTTACTCGGACGTAAACTACGAGCAGTACTTC.

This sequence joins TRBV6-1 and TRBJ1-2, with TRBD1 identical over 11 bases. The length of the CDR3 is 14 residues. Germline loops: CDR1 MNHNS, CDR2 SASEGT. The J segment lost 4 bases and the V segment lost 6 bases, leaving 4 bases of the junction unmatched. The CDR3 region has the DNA TGTGCCAGCAGCGACGGGACAGGGGGCTATGGCTACACCTTC. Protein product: CASSDGTGGYGYTF.

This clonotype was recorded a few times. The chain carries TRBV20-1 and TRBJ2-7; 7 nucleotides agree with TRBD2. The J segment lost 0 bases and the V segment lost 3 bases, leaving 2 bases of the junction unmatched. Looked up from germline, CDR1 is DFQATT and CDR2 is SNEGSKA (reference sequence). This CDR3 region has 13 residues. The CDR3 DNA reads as TGCAGTGCTAGCGGGGGGAGCTCCTACGAGCAGTACTTC. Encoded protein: CSASGGSSYEQYF.

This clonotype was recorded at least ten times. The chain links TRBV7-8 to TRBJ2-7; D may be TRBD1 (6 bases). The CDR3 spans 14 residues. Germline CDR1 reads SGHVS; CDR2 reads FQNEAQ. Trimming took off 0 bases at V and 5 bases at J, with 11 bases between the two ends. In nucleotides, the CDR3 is TGTGCCAGCAGCTTAGCCCCAGGGGCCCACGAGCAGTACTTC. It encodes CASSLAPGAHEQYF.

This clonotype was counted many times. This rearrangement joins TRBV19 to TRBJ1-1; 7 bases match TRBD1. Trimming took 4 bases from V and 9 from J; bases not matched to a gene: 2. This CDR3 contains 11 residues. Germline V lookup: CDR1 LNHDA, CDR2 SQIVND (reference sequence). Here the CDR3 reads CASSTDRKAFF. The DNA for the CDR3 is TGTGCCAGTAGTACGGACAGGAAAGCTTTCTTT.

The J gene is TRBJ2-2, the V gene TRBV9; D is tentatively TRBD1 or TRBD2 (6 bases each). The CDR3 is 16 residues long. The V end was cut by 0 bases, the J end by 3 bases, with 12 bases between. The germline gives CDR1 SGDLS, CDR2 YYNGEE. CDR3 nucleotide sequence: TGTGCCAGCAGCGTAGGTGGGGGGCTGGACACCGGGGAGCTGTTTTTT. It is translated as CASSVGGGLDTGELFF. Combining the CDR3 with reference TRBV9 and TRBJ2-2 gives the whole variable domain DSGVTQTPKHLITATGQRVTLRCSPRSGDLSVYWYQQSLDQGLQFLIQYYNGEERAKGNILERFSAQQFPDLHSELNLSSLELGDSALYFCASSVGGGLDTGELFFGEGSRLTVL.